The 20 T cell receptor beta chains below all came from one sample that was sequenced in a study of neurological immune-mediated disorders. One entry per CDR3 protein, called by TCRdb with MiXCR from the 5' RACE reads. The sample includes about 60,000 distinct CDR3 sequences, around 4% of them seen just once. The specimen was PBMCs. The receptors come from a man younger than 40 with multiple sclerosis.

Many counts were recorded for this clonotype. This sequence joins TRBV12-3 or TRBV12-4 and TRBJ1-3; D is unresolved. Deletions cut 7 bases from V and 1 base from J, with 8 bases between. This CDR3 is 13 amino acids long. The CDR3 nucleotides read TGTGCCAGCAACTACGGTTCTGGAAACACCATATATTTT. Its protein is CASNYGSGNTIYF.

This clonotype was counted ten times or more. This sequence joins TRBV5-6 and TRBJ2-1, with TRBD1 matching over 10 bases. Germline lookup yields CDR1 SGHDT and CDR2 YYEEEE. Germline trimming cut 4 bases from V and 5 bases from J; bases unmatched to any gene: 3. This CDR3 comprises 14 residues. The CDR3 sequence is CASSRTGGNNEQFF. CDR3 DNA sequence: TGTGCCAGCAGCAGGACAGGGGGAAACAATGAGCAGTTCTTC.

This clonotype was observed many times. This chain connects TRBV12-5 to TRBJ2-2, with a weak D call TRBD1 (6 bases). V lost 1 base and J lost 0, with 12 bases in between. The CDR3 totals 17 residues. CDR1 is LGHNT, CDR2 FRNRAP, per germline. CDR3: CASGLDRVQPNTGELFF. The CDR3 coding sequence is TGTGCTAGTGGTTTGGACAGGGTGCAGCCGAACACCGGGGAGCTGTTTTTT. The complete variable domain, with remaining parts taken from reference TRBV12-5 and TRBJ2-2, reads DARVTQTPRHKVTEMGQEVTMRCQPILGHNTVFWYRQTMMQGLELLAYFRNRAPLDDSGMPKDRFSAEMPDATLATLKIQPSEPRDSAVYFCASGLDRVQPNTGELFFGEGSRLTVL.

This clonotype was seen many times. The V and J genes are TRBV5-6 and TRBJ2-7, with 13 nucleotides matching TRBD2. V shed 0 bases, J shed 1 base, and the junction held 4 bases outside the gene matches. Germline-derived CDR1 and CDR2 are SGHDT and YYEEEE. This CDR3 has 17 amino acids. The CDR3 protein is CASSLELAGGASYEQYF. CDR3 DNA sequence: TGTGCCAGCAGCTTGGAACTAGCGGGGGGGGCGTCCTACGAGCAGTACTTC.

This clonotype was picked up many times. The chain combines TRBV5-1 with TRBJ2-7; D not certain. With 0 bases removed from V and 3 bases from J, the gap between germline ends came to 7 bases. This CDR3 comprises 13 residues. Germline CDR1 is SGHRS and CDR2 is YFSETQ. The CDR3 nucleotides are TGCGCCAGCAGCTTGGGCTTTGTCTACGAGCAGTACTTC. Translated, it gives CASSLGFVYEQYF.

This clonotype was observed at least ten times. V is TRBV9 and J is TRBJ1-2; TRBD1 aligns across 9 bases. V dropped 3 bases and J dropped 4; count of bases not matched to a gene: 4. The V gene's germline CDR1 is SGDLS and CDR2 YYNGEE. CDR3 length equals 14 residues. The CDR3 sequence: CASSAQTGGYGYTF. CDR3 DNA sequence: TGTGCCAGCAGCGCCCAGACAGGGGGCTATGGCTACACCTTC.

The sample holds many counts of this clonotype. CDR3 DNA sequence: TGTGCCAGCAGTCTCCGGGGTTTGACCTACGAGCAGTACTTC. As protein: CASSLRGLTYEQYF. This chain links TRBV28 with TRBJ2-7; tentative D call: TRBD2 (5 bases). V was trimmed by 5 bases and J by 2 bases, leaving 13 bases between them. Germline V CDR1 and CDR2: MDHEN, SYDVKM. The CDR3 loop spans 14 amino acids.

In its sample, this clonotype was seen many times. The chain employs TRBV20-1 and TRBJ1-5; D is uncertain. This CDR3 region has 12 residues. The V end was cut by 0 bases, the J end by 11 bases, with 11 bases between. Germline V gene lookup returns CDR1 DFQATT and CDR2 SNEGSKA (reference sequence). The DNA for the CDR3 is TGCAGTGCTAGAGATGACACGGCGTCCCAGCATTTT. It translates to CSARDDTASQHF.

The table lists this clonotype with many counts. The chain combines TRBV20-1 with TRBJ2-7, with 8 bases fitting TRBD1. The J segment lost 2 bases and the V segment lost 3 bases, leaving 6 bases of the junction unmatched. From germline, CDR1 is DFQATT and CDR2 SNEGSKA (reference sequence). The CDR3 has 14 residues. The CDR3 is CSASPGQGTYEQYF. The CDR3 nucleotides are TGCAGTGCTAGTCCCGGACAGGGAACCTACGAGCAGTACTTC.

This clonotype was counted many times. V is TRBV20-1 and J is TRBJ1-1, with 12 bases aligning to TRBD1. CDR3 size: 15 residues. The V gene end was trimmed by 1 base and the J gene end by 9 bases; junction bases not matched to a gene: 9. The germline gives CDR1 DFQATT, CDR2 SNEGSKA (reference sequence). CDR3 bases: TGCAGTGCTAGAGCCGGGACAGGGGGCGCGAATAAAGCTTTCTTT. Amino acids: CSARAGTGGANKAFF.

This clonotype was found many times. This rearrangement joins TRBV10-3 to TRBJ2-1; TRBD2 might be the D (5 bases). Germline values: CDR1 ENHRY, CDR2 SYGVKD. The CDR3 loop spans 12 amino acids. The V end lost 5 bases, the J end lost 9 bases, and 11 bases lay between the germline ends. The CDR3 sequence: CAISQLAGEQFF. For the CDR3, the DNA is TGTGCCATCAGTCAGCTAGCCGGTGAGCAGTTCTTC.

At least ten counts were recorded for this clonotype. The rearrangement joins TRBV5-1 to TRBJ2-1; D unclear. The CDR3 is 15 amino acids. Germline V gene data show CDR1 as SGHRS and CDR2 as YFSETQ. V dropped 0 bases and J dropped 9 bases, with 16 bases sitting between them. The CDR3 nucleotides are TGCGCCAGCAGCTTGGGAGGCACCGGTTTAGGTGAGCAGTTCTTC. Its translation: CASSLGGTGLGEQFF.

The sample holds many counts of this clonotype. The V call is TRBV29-1, the J call TRBJ1-1; D is perhaps TRBD1 (5 bases). The V and J ends lost 7 bases and 2 bases respectively, with 11 bases between them. This CDR3 contains 12 residues. CDR1 and CDR2 from the germline V gene are SQVTM and ANQGSEA. The chain's CDR3 is CSGGRGNTEAFF. The CDR3 DNA sequence: TGCAGCGGAGGTAGGGGAAACACTGAAGCTTTCTTT.

The rearrangement joins TRBV20-1 to TRBJ2-5; 7 nucleotides agree with TRBD2. CDR3 length: 17 residues. The junction had 10 bases not matched to a gene; V was cut back by 0 bases and J by 0 bases. Per the germline V gene, CDR1 is DFQATT and CDR2 is SNEGSKA (reference sequence). The CDR3 here is CSARDKDRGGHQETQYF. The CDR3 region has the DNA TGCAGTGCTAGAGATAAGGACCGCGGGGGACACCAAGAGACCCAGTACTTC.

This clonotype came up a few times. The V and J genes are TRBV12-3 or TRBV12-4 and TRBJ2-7; D is undetermined. The CDR3 is 15 amino acids. The V end was cut by 5 bases, the J end by 3 bases, with 17 bases between. The CDR3 DNA is TGTGCCAGCAGTCTAAGTAGTTCTCTTCTCTACGAGCAGTACTTC. Translation gives CASSLSSSLLYEQYF.

Ten or more counts support this clonotype. The chain couples TRBV4-1 to TRBJ2-7; 10 nucleotides match TRBD1. CDR3 length: 18 residues. In germline, CDR1 is MGHRA, CDR2 YSYEKL. V lost 4 bases to trimming and J lost 0 bases; unmatched junction nucleotides: 12. CDR3: CASSLTPTGTGDSYEQYF. In nucleotides, the CDR3 is TGCGCCAGCAGCCTGACACCCACCGGGACAGGGGACTCCTACGAGCAGTACTTC.

Many counts were recorded for this clonotype. V usage is TRBV6-2 or TRBV6-3 and J usage is TRBJ2-1; a possible D gene is TRBD2 (7 bases). The V end was cut by 8 bases, the J end by 9 bases, with 23 bases between. Per the germline V gene, CDR1 is MNHEY and CDR2 is SVGEGT. The CDR3 is made up of 15 amino acids. CDR3 residues: CASWGGQRFLGEQFF. Written as DNA, the CDR3 is TGTGCCAGCTGGGGGGGCCAGAGGTTTCTCGGTGAGCAGTTCTTC.

This clonotype has a count of ten or more. The chain employs TRBV6-1 and TRBJ1-2; no reliable D call. This CDR3 has 14 amino acids. CDR1 is MNHNS and CDR2 is SASEGT in the germline V gene. Trimming pared 1 base from V and 8 bases from J, leaving 14 bases between. The CDR3, as DNA: TGTGCCAGCAGTGAAGGTGTGGACGGAAGAGGCTACACCTTC. Its protein product is CASSEGVDGRGYTF.

This clonotype was counted ten times or more. This sequence joins TRBV15 and TRBJ1-2, with D possibly matching TRBD1 (6 bases). CDR1 and CDR2 from the germline V gene are LNHNV and YYDKDF (reference sequence). CDR3 size: 17 residues. Trimming left V 3 bases short and J 4 bases short, with 21 bases between. CDR3 protein: CATSSDLKWTDSYGYTF. The CDR3 coding sequence is TGTGCCACCAGCAGTGATTTAAAATGGACAGATTCCTATGGCTACACCTTC.

As for this clonotype: This may arise from a read error, as a much more abundant clone is one base away. This sequence joins TRBV4-1 and TRBJ1-1; maybe TRBD1 (6 bases). CDR1 and CDR2 (germline): MGHRA, YSYEKL. The CDR3 has 13 residues. With 1 base removed from V and 7 bases from J, the gap between germline ends came to 10 bases. The CDR3 DNA is TGCGCCAGCAGCCAAGGGACAGTTGGTGAAGCTTTCTTT. Its protein product is CASSQGTVGEAFF.